The following is a T cell receptor beta chain sequence with its context. As processed by the authors: The assay estimated nucleated cells by amplifying reference gene primers. Clones were read by immunoSEQ multiplex PCR, and TCRdb kept only the in-frame ones, dropping some. V, J and clone size are those of that table, while D and trimming were read from the DNA. The sample yields about 200,000 clones, 86% seen once. The CDR3 sequence is 19 residues long. V lost 6 bases and J lost 0, with 22 bases in between. CDR1 is SGHDT and CDR2 is YYEEEE in the germline V gene. This specimen belongs to a study of blood T cell repertoires in COVID-19. Participants were placed into cohorts based on the clinical history they reported.

The rearrangement uses TRBV5-6 and TRBJ2-6; D is possibly TRBD1 (6 bases). The origin of this receptor is a man between 40 and 49 years old with acute COVID-19. Sequencing input: PBMCs or T cells enriched from blood (not recorded which). The DNA for the CDR3 is TGTGCCAGCAACACCCCCGAGACAGGTTTCCTCTCTGGGGCCAACGTCCTGACTTTC. This encodes CASNTPETGFLSGANVLTF.